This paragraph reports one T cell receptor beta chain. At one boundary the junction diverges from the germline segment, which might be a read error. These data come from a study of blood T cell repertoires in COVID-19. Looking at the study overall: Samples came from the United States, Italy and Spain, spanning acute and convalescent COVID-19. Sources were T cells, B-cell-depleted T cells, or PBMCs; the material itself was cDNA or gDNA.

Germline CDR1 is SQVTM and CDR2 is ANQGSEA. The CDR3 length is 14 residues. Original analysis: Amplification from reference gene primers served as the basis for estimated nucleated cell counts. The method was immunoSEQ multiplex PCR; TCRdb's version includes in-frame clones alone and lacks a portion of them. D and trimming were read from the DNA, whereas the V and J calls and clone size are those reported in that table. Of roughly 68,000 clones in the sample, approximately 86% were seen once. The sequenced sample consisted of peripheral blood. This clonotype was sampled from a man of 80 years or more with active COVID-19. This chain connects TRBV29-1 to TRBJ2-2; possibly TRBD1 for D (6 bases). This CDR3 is CGVEDPPGAGELFF. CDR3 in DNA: TGCGGCGTTGAAGACCCACCAGGGGCCGGGGAGCTGTTTTTT.